This T cell receptor (beta chain) appears in the sequencing data of a study of blood T cells in healthy people across ages. With a J-beta primer mix and a sample-barcoded 5' primer, a second PCR ran about 7 to 12 cycles. Using its own MiXCR run on the 5' RACE reads, TCRdb lists one record per CDR3 protein. This sample has 1.5 million to 2 million distinct CDR3 sequences, with approximately 30% found just once. Germline V gene sequence: CDR1 SQVTM, CDR2 ANQGSEA. CDR3 length: 11 residues. The V and J ends lost 6 bases and 7 bases respectively, with 12 bases between them. This clonotype came up a few times.

The chain carries TRBV29-1 and TRBJ1-2, with D uncertain. This clonotype was sampled from a woman aged 30 to 39 in good health. Sequencing was performed on blood. The CDR3 is CSVGLTSGYTF. DNA for the CDR3: TGCAGCGTAGGCCTGACTAGTGGCTACACCTTC.